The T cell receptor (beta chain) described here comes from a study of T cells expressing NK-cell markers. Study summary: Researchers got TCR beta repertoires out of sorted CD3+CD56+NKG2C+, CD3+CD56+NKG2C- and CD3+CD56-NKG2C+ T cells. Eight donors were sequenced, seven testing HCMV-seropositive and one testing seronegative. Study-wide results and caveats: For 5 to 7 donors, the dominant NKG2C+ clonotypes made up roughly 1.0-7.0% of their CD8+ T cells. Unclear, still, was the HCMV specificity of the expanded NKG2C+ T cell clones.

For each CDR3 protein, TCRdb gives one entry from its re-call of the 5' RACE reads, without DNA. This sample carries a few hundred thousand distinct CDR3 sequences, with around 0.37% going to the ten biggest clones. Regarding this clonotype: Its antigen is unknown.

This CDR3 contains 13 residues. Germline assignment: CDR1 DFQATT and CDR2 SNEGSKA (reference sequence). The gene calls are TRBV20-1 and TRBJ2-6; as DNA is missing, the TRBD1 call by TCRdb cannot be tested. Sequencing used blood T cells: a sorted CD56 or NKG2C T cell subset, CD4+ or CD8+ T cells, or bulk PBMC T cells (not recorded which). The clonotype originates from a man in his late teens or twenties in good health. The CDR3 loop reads CSAGGGGANVLTF.